This TCR beta chain was retrieved from a study of T cell repertoires in cytomegalovirus infection. This CDR3 has 15 amino acids. CDR1 LGHDT and CDR2 YNNKEL come from the germline V gene (reference sequence). V was pared by 4 bases and J by 2 bases, with 15 bases between. On this clonotype: A read error may be the cause here, since a much bigger clone is one base away.

MiXCR, applied by TCRdb to the reads, yields one record per CDR3 protein. The table lists roughly 500,000 distinct CDR3 sequences, roughly 10% of them singletons. The V call is TRBV3-1, the J call TRBJ2-7, with D perhaps TRBD1 or TRBD2 (5 bases each). The sequencing input was PBMCs. The sequence came from a human donor in good health (CMV status not recorded). Some clones in this sample may be carry-over from other donors' samples. The CDR3 DNA follows: TGTGCCAGCAGCCTAGAGGGGCTACCGACCTACGAGCAGTACTTC. The encoded protein is CASSLEGLPTYEQYF.